This T cell receptor beta chain was retrieved from a study of shared clonotypes between healthy human individuals. Study details: Sampling drew on donors who were a couple of women and a few men aged 18 to 49.

The data were produced by immunoSEQ multiplex PCR, yet TCRdb's version contains in-frame clones alone and is incomplete. The repertoire holds roughly 1,600,000 clones, approximately 98.5% seen once, with about 0.4% in the top ten. Comments on this clone: The identical CDR3 is also encoded by other nucleotide sequences in the sample.

The CDR3 has 15 amino acids. The V gene's germline CDR1 is LNHDA and CDR2 SQIVND (reference sequence). V lost 1 base and J 0 bases, leaving 7 bases between the germline ends. The chain carries TRBV19 and TRBJ1-3; D is undetermined. The receptor's source is a man aged 25 to 40 in good health. The specimen sequenced was naive CD4+ T cells sorted from blood. Stated subset: CD45RA+ positively selected. This CDR3 reads CASSIVGISGNTIYF. In DNA, the CDR3 is TGTGCCAGTAGTATAGTCGGAATCTCTGGAAACACCATATATTTT.